This T cell receptor beta chain is drawn from a study of blood T cell repertoires in COVID-19. The CDR3 is 14 residues long. CDR1 and CDR2 (germline): KGHSH, LQKENI. V dropped 7 bases and J dropped 10; count of bases not matched to a gene: 8. Source study methods: Amplification of reference gene primers provided the estimated nucleated cell counts. The repertoire was sequenced with immunoSEQ multiplex PCR; TCRdb's copy has only in-frame clones and lacks some. V and J calls and clone size are as listed in that table; D and trimming were resolved from the DNA. The sample has 150,000 to 160,000 clones; more than 65% are singletons.

Material for sequencing was peripheral blood. This TCR was sampled from a woman aged 45-65 years with acute or convalescent COVID-19. The gene calls are TRBV18 and TRBJ1-6; 9 bases agree with TRBD1. CDR3 sequence: CASLPTGGNSPLHF. CDR3 DNA sequence: TGTGCCAGCTTACCGACAGGGGGGAACTCACCCCTCCACTTT. The whole variable domain, remainder taken from reference TRBV18 and TRBJ1-6, is NAGVMQNPRHLVRRRGQEARLRCSPMKGHSHVYWYRQLPEEGLKFMVYLQKENIIDESGMPKERFSAEFPKEGPSILRIQQVVRGDSAAYFCASLPTGGNSPLHFGNGTRLTVT.